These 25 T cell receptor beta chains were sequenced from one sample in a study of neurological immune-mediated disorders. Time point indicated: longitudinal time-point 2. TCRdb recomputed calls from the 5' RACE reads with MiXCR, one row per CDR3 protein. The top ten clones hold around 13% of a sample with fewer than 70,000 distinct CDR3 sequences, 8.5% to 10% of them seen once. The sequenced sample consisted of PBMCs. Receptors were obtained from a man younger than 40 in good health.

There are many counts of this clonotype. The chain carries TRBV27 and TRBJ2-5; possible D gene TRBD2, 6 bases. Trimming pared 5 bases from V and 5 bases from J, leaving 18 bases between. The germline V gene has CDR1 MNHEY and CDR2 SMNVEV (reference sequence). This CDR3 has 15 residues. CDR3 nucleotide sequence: TGTGCCAGCAGTCCATGGGGACGGGAGAAGGAGACCCAGTACTTC. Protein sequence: CASSPWGREKETQYF.

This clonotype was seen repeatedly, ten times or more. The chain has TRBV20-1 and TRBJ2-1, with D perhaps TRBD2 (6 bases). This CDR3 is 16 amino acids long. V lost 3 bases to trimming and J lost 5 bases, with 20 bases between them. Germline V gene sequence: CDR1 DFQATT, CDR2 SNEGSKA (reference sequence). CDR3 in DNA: TGCAGTGCTAGTCGATTCGGGCGGGAACAAAACAATGAGCAGTTCTTC. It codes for CSASRFGREQNNEQFF.

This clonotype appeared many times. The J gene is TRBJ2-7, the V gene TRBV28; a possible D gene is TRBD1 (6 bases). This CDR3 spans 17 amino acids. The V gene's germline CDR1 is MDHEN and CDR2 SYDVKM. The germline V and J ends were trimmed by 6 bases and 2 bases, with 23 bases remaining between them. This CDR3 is CASSNTVGGGTTYEQYF. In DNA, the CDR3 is TGTGCCAGCAGCAATACCGTTGGTGGGGGCACCACCTACGAGCAGTACTTC.

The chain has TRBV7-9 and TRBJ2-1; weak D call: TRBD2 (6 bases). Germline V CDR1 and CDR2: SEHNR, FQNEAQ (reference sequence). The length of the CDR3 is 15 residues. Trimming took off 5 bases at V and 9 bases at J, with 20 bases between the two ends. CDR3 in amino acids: CASSTLGSGRPEQFF. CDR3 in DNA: TGTGCCAGCAGCACTCTGGGTAGCGGCCGACCTGAGCAGTTCTTC.

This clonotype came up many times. For the CDR3, the DNA is TGTGCCAGCAGCGATACAGGGGGCAACACCGGGGAGCTGTTTTTT. This codes for CASSDTGGNTGELFF. J is TRBJ2-2 and V is TRBV9; 9 positions agree with TRBD1. V dropped 3 bases and J dropped 2; count of bases not matched to a gene: 2. Germline CDR1 and CDR2: SGDLS and YYNGEE. This CDR3 contains 15 residues.

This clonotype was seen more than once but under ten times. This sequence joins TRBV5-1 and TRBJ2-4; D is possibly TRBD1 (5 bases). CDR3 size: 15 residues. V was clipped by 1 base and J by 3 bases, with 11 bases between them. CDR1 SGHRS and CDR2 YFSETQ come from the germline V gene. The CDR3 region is CASSLRPGFKNIQYF. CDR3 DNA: TGCGCCAGCAGCTTGCGGCCAGGGTTCAAAAACATTCAGTACTTC. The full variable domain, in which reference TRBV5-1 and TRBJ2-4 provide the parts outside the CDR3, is KAGVTQTPRYLIKTRGQQVTLSCSPISGHRSVSWYQQTPGQGLQFLFEYFSETQRNKGNFPGRFSGRQFSNSRSEMNVSTLELGDSALYLCASSLRPGFKNIQYFGAGTRLSVL.

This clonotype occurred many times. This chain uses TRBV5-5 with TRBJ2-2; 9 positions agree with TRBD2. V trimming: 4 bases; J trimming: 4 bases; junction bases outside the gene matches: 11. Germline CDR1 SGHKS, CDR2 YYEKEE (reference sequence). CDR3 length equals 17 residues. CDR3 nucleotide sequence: TGTGCCAGCAGCCGGATGGGCGGGAGGGCCGTCACCGGGGAGCTGTTTTTT. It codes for CASSRMGGRAVTGELFF. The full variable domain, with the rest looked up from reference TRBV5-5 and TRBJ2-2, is DAGVTQSPTHLIKTRGQQVTLRCSPISGHKSVSWYQQVLGQGPQFIFQYYEKEERGRGNFPDRFSARQFPNYSSELNVNALLLGDSALYLCASSRMGGRAVTGELFFGEGSRLTVL.

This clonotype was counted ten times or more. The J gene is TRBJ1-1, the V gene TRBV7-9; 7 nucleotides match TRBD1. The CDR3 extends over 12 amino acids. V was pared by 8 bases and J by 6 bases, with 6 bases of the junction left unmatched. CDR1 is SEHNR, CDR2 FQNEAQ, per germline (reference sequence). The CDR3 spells CASAGGGSEAFF. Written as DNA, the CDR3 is TGTGCCAGCGCAGGAGGGGGCTCTGAAGCTTTCTTT.

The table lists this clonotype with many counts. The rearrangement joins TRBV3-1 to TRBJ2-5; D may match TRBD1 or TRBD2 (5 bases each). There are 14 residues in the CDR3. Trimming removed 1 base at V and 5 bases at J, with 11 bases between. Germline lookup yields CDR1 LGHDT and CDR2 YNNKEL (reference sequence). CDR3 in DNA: TGTGCCAGCAGCCAAGGGGGGACCGTGGAGACCCAGTACTTC. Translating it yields CASSQGGTVETQYF.

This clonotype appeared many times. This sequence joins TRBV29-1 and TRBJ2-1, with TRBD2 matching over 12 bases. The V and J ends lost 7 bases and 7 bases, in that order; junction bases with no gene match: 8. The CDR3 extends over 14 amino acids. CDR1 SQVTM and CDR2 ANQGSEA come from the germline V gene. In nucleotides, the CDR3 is TGCAGCGCCGAAACTAGCGGGAGGTGGAATGAGCAGTTCTTC. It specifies CSAETSGRWNEQFF.

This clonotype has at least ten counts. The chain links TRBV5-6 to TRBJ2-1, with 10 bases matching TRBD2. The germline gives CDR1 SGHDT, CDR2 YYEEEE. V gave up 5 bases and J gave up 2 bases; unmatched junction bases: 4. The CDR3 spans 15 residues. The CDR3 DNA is TGTGCCAGCAGGGGGACTAGCGAACCCTACAATGAGCAGTTCTTC. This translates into CASRGTSEPYNEQFF.

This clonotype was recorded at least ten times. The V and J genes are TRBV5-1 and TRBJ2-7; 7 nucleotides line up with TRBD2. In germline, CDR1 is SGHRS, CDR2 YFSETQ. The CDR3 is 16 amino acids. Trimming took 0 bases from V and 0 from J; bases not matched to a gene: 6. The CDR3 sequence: CASSLGGSGFSYEQYF. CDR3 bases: TGCGCCAGCAGCTTGGGCGGTAGCGGGTTCTCCTACGAGCAGTACTTC.

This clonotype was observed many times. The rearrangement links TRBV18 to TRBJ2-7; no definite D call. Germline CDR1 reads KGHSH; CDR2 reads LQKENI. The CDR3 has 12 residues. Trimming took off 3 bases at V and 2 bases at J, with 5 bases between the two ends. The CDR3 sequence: CASSPVPYEQYF. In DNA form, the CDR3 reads TGTGCCAGCTCACCGGTTCCCTACGAGCAGTACTTC.

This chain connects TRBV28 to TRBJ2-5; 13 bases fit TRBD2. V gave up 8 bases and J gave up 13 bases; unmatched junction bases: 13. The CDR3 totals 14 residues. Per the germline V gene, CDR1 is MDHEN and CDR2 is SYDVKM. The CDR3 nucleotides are TGTGCCAGCCATCCATGGACTAGCGGGAGCCCGTGGTACTTC. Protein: CASHPWTSGSPWYF.

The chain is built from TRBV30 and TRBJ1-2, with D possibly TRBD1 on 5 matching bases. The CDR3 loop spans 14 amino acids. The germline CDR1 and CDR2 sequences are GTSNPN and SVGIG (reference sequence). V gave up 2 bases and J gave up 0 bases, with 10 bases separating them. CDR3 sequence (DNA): TGTGCCTGGAGTCTCCAGGGACCTAACTATGGCTACACCTTC. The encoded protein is CAWSLQGPNYGYTF. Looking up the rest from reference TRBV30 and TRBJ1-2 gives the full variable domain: SQTIHQWPATLVQPVGSPLSLECTVEGTSNPNLYWYRQAAGRGLQLLFYSVGIGQISSEVPQNLSASRPQDRQFILSSKKLLLSDSGFYLCAWSLQGPNYGYTFGSGTRLTVV.

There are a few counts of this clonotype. The CDR3 DNA is TGCGCCAGCTGCATACAGGGATCGGCCGGGGAGCTGTTTTTT. It encodes CASCIQGSAGELFF. V and J are TRBV5-1 and TRBJ2-2; possibly TRBD1 for D (6 bases). CDR1 is SGHRS, CDR2 YFSETQ, per germline. The CDR3 runs to 14 residues. V lost 7 bases, J lost 6 bases, and 16 bases lay in between.

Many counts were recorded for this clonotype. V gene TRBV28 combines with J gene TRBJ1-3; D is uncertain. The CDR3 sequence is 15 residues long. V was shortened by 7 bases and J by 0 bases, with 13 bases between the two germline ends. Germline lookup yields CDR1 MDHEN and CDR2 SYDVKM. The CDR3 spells CASTPADSSGNTIYF. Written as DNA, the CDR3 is TGTGCCAGCACTCCGGCAGACTCCTCTGGAAACACCATATATTTT. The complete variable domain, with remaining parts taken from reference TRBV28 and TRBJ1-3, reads DVKVTQSSRYLVKRTGEKVFLECVQDMDHENMFWYRQDPGLGLRLIYFSYDVKMKEKGDIPEGYSVSREKKERFSLILESASTNQTSMYLCASTPADSSGNTIYFGEGSWLTVV.

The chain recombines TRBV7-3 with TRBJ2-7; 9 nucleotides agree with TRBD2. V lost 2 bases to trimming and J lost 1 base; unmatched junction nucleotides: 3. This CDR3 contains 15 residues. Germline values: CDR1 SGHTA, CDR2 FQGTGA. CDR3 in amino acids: CASSLASGDSYEQYF. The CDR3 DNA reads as TGTGCCAGCAGCTTAGCTAGCGGGGATTCCTACGAGCAGTACTTC.

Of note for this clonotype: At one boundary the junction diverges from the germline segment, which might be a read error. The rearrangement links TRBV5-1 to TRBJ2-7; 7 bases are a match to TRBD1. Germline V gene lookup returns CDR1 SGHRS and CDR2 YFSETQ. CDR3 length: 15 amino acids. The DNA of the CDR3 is TGCGCCAGCAGTTTGGAGTTGGGGACAGTCTACGAGCAGTACTTC. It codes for CASSLELGTVYEQYF.

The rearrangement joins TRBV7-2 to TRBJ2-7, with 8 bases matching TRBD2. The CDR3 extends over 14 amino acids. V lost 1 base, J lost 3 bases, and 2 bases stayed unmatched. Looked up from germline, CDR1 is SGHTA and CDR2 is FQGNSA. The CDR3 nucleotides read TGTGCCAGCAGCTTAGTAGGGACTAGCTACGAGCAGTACTTC. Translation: CASSLVGTSYEQYF. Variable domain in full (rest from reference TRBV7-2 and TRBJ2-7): GAGVSQSPSNKVTEKGKDVELRCDPISGHTALYWYRQSLGQGLEFLIYFQGNSAPDKSGLPSDRFSAERTGGSVSTLTIQRTQQEDSAVYLCASSLVGTSYEQYFGPGTRLTVT.

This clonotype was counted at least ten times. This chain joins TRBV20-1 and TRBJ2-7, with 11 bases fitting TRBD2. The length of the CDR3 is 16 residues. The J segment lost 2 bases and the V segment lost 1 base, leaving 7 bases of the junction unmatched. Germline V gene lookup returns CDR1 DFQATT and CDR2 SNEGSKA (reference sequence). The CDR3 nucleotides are TGCAGTGCTAGAGCCACTAGCGGGGGTTCCGCCTACGAGCAGTACTTC. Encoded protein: CSARATSGGSAYEQYF.

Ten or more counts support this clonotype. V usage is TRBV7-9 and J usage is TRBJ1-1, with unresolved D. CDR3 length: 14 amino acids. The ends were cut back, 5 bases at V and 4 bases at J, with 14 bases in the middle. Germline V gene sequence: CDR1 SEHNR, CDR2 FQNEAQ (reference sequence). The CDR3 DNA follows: TGTGCCAGCAGCCTTGACGGGGAAGGCACTGAAGCTTTCTTT. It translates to CASSLDGEGTEAFF.

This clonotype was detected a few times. The CDR3 loop reads CASSSEITGLGEQFF. The CDR3 DNA follows: TGTGCCAGCAGCTCAGAAATTACAGGGCTGGGTGAGCAGTTCTTC. The chain employs TRBV11-2 and TRBJ2-1, with D possibly matching TRBD1 (6 bases). The V end lost 4 bases, the J end lost 9 bases, and 19 bases lay between the germline ends. The germline V gene encodes CDR1 SGHAT and CDR2 FQNNGV. This CDR3 spans 15 amino acids.

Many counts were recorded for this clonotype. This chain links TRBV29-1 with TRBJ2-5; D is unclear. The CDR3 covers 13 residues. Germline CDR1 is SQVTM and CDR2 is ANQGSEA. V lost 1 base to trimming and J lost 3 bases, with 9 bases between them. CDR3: CSVEATAEETQYF. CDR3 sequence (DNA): TGCAGCGTTGAAGCGACGGCGGAAGAGACCCAGTACTTC.

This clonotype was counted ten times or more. CDR3 sequence: CASSTGALNTEAFF. CDR3 DNA: TGCGCCAGCAGCACAGGGGCGCTGAACACTGAAGCTTTCTTT. The V gene is TRBV5-1, the J gene TRBJ1-1; 7 nucleotides match TRBD1. Per germline, CDR1 SGHRS and CDR2 YFSETQ. V trimming: 4 bases; J trimming: 0 bases; junction bases outside the gene matches: 3. The CDR3 loop spans 14 amino acids. The variable domain in full, completed from reference TRBV5-1 and TRBJ1-1, reads KAGVTQTPRYLIKTRGQQVTLSCSPISGHRSVSWYQQTPGQGLQFLFEYFSETQRNKGNFPGRFSGRQFSNSRSEMNVSTLELGDSALYLCASSTGALNTEAFFGQGTRLTVV.